This TCR beta chain was obtained from a study of CD8 T cells in ankylosing spondylitis. As to this clonotype: Its antigen is as yet unknown.

The study, taken as a whole, reports: Researchers reportedly found disease-linked clones significantly enriched in matched ankylosing spondylitis synovial fluid. Reactive arthritis synovial fluid and blood were previously reported to contain some motif variants. Clones linked to disease, bearing a CD8+ phenotype, were relatively rare in peripheral blood. What appeared characteristic of ankylosing spondylitis blood was a TCR beta motif of under 10 highly homologous variants.

Quantitative 5'-RACE with molecular barcodes produced the TCR beta libraries. Each CDR3 protein is one row after TCRdb ran MiXCR on the 5' RACE reads. The sample lists some 140,000 distinct CDR3 sequences; roughly a sixth were seen once. The receptor's source is a male donor with ankylosing spondylitis. The source material was blood, either unsorted or a sorted T cell fraction (not recorded which).

Written as DNA, the CDR3 is TGTGCCAGCAGTTTAGGGCAGGGGATCACAGATACGCAGTATTTT. Amino acid sequence: CASSLGQGITDTQYF. The chain couples TRBV12-3 or TRBV12-4 to TRBJ2-3, with D maybe TRBD1 (6 bases). This CDR3 contains 15 residues. V lost 1 base to trimming and J lost 2 bases, with 10 bases between them.